A single sample is the source of the 2 T cell receptor beta chains below, sequenced in a study of blood T cell repertoires in COVID-19. Repertoires were generated with immunoSEQ multiplex PCR, while TCRdb's copy carries only in-frame clones and drops some. The sample has about 160,000 clones, around four fifths seen once. Sequenced input: peripheral blood. The receptors derive from a man aged 65 to 85 with acute or convalescent COVID-19.

The chain employs TRBV28 and TRBJ1-1; 7 bases agree with TRBD1. Germline CDR1 reads MDHEN; CDR2 reads SYDVKM. The CDR3 has 15 residues. V was clipped by 1 base and J by 6 bases; unmatched bases: 8. Written as DNA, the CDR3 is TGTGCCAGCAGTTTATCCGAGGGGGCGGGCGCTGAAGCTTTCTTT. This encodes CASSLSEGAGAEAFF. Full variable domain (remainder filled in from reference TRBV28 and TRBJ1-1): DVKVTQSSRYLVKRTGEKVFLECVQDMDHENMFWYRQDPGLGLRLIYFSYDVKMKEKGDIPEGYSVSREKKERFSLILESASTNQTSMYLCASSLSEGAGAEAFFGQGTRLTVV.

As to this clone: Other DNA sequences in this specimen translate into the identical CDR3. The V and J genes are TRBV5-1 and TRBJ2-1, with TRBD2 matching 11 bases. The CDR3 is 15 residues long. With 1 base clipped from V and 7 bases from J, the junction kept 4 bases outside the gene matches. Germline V gene data show CDR1 as SGHRS and CDR2 as YFSETQ. CDR3 sequence: CASSLSLAGANEQFF. As DNA, the CDR3 is TGCGCCAGCAGCTTGTCACTAGCGGGAGCTAATGAGCAGTTCTTC.